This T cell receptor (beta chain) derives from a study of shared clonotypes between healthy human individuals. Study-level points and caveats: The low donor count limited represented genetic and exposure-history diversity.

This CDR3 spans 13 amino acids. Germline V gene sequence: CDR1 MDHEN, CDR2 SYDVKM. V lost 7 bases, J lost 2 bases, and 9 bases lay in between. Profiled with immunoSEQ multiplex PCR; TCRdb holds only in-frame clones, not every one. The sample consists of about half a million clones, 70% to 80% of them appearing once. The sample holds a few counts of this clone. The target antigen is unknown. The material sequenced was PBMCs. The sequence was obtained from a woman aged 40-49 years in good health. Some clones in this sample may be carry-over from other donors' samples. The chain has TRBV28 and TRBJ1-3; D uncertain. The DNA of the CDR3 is TGTGCCAGCATTAGCACTGCTGGAAACACCATATATTTT. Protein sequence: CASISTAGNTIYF.